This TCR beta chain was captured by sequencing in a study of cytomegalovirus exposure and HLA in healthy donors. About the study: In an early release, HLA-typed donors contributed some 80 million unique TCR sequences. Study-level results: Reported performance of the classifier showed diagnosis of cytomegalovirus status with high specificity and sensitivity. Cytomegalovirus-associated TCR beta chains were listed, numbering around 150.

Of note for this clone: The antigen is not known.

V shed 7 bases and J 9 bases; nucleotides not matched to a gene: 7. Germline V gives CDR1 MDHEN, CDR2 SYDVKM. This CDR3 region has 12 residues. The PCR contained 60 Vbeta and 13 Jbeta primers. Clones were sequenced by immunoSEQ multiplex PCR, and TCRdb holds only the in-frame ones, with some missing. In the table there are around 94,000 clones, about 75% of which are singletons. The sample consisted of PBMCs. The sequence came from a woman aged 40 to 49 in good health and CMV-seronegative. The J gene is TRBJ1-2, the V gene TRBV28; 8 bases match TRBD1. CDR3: CASTPGTGSYTF. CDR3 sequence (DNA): TGTGCCAGCACACCGGGGACAGGAAGCTACACCTTC.